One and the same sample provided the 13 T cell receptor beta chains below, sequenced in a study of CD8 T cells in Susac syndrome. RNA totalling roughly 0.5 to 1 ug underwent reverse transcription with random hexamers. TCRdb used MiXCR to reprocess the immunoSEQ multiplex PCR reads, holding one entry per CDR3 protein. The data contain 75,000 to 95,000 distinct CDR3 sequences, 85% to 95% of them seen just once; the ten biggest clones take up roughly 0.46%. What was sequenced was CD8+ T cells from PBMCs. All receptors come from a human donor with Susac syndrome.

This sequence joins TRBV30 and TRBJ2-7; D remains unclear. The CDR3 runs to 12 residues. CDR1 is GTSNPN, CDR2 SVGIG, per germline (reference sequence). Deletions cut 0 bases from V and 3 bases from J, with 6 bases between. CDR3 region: CAWSVTSYEQYF. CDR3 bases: TGTGCCTGGAGTGTAACAAGCTACGAGCAGTACTTC.

The CDR3 loop reads CASGLDSREAFF. CDR3 coding DNA: TGTGCCAGCGGACTCGACAGCCGTGAAGCTTTCTTT. The chain recombines TRBV12-3 or TRBV12-4 with TRBJ1-1, with D possibly matching TRBD1 (5 bases). The CDR3 runs 12 residues. V was pared by 8 bases and J by 7 bases, with 14 bases between.

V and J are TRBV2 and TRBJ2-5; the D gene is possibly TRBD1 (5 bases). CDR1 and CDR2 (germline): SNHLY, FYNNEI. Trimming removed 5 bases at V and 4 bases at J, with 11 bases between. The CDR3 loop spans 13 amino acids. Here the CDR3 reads CASSQGLGETQYF. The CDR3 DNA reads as TGTGCCAGCAGTCAGGGTTTAGGAGAGACCCAGTACTTC.

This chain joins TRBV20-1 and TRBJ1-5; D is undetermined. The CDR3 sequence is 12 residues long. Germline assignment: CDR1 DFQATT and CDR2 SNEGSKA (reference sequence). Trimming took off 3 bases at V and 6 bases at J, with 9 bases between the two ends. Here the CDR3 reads CSARALGQPQHF. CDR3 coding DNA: TGCAGTGCTAGGGCTTTGGGTCAGCCCCAGCATTTT.

The DNA of the CDR3 is TGTGCCTGGAGAATCCCGCGGAGTGAAAAACTGTTTTTT. Translating it yields CAWRIPRSEKLFF. The V gene is TRBV30, the J gene TRBJ1-4; D is ambiguous. Deletions cut 3 bases from V and 7 bases from J, with 12 bases between. CDR3 length equals 13 residues. Germline lookup yields CDR1 GTSNPN and CDR2 SVGIG (reference sequence).

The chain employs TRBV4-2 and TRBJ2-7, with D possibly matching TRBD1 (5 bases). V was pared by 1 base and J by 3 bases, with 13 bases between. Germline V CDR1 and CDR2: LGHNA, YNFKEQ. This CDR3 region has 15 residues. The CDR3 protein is CASSQALAGNYEQYF. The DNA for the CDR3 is TGTGCCAGCAGCCAAGCATTGGCAGGGAACTACGAGCAGTACTTC.

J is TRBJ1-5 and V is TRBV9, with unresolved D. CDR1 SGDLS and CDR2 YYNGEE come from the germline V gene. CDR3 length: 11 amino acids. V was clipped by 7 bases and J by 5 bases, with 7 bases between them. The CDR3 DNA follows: TGTGCCAGCGGGCTGGATCAGCCCCAGCATTTT. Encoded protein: CASGLDQPQHF.

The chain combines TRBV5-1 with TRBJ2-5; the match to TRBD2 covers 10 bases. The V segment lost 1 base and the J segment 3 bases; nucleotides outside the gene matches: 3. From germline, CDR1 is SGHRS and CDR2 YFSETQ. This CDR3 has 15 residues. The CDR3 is CASSLTSGMEETQYF. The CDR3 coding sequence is TGCGCCAGCAGCTTGACTAGCGGGATGGAAGAGACCCAGTACTTC. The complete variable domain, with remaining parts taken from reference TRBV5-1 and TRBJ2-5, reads KAGVTQTPRYLIKTRGQQVTLSCSPISGHRSVSWYQQTPGQGLQFLFEYFSETQRNKGNFPGRFSGRQFSNSRSEMNVSTLELGDSALYLCASSLTSGMEETQYFGPGTRLLVL.

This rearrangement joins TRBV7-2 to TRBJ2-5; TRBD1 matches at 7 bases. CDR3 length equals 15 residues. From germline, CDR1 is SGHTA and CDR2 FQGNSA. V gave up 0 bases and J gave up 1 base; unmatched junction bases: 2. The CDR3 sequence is CASSLAGQSQETQYF. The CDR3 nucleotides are TGTGCCAGCAGCTTAGCGGGACAGTCCCAAGAGACCCAGTACTTC.

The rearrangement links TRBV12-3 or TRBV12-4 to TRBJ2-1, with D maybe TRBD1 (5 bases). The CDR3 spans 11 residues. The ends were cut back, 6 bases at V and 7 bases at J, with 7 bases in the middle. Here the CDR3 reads CASRAGNEQFF. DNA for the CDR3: TGTGCCAGCAGAGCAGGGAATGAGCAGTTCTTC.

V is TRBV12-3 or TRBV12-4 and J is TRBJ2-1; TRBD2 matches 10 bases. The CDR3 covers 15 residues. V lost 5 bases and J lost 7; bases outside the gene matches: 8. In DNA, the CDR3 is TGTGCCAGCAGTGACCCTAGCGGGAGTTGGAATGAGCAGTTCTTC. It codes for CASSDPSGSWNEQFF.

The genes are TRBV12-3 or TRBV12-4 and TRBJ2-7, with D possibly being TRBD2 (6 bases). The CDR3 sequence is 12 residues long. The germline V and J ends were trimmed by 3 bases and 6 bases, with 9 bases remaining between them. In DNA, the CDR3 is TGTGCCAGCAGTTTGGAGGGAAGCGAGCAGTACTTC. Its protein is CASSLEGSEQYF.

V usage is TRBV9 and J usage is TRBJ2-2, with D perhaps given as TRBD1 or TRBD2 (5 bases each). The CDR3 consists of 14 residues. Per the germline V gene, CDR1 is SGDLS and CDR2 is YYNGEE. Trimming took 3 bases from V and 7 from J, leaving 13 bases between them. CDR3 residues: CASSEGSGYGELFF. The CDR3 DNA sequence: TGTGCCAGCAGCGAGGGGAGCGGTTACGGGGAGCTGTTTTTT.